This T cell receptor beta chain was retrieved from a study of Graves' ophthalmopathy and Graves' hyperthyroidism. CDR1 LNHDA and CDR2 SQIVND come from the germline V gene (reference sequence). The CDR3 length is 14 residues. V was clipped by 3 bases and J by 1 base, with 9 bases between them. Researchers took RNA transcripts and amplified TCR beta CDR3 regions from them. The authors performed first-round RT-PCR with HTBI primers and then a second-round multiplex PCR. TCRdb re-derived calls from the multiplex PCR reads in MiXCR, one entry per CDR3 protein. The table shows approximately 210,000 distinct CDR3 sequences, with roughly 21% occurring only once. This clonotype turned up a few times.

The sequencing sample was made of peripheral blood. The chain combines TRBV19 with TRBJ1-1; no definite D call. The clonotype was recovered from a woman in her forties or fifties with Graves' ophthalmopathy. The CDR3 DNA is TGTGCCAGTAGTATGTGGCGGGGGAACACTGAAGCTTTCTTT. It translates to CASSMWRGNTEAFF.